The 18 T cell receptor beta chains below come from one sample, sequenced in a study of molecular identifiers for immune sequencing clone quantification. TCRdb re-called the PCR reads with MiXCR, one entry per CDR3 protein. Here the sample spans approximately 670,000 distinct CDR3 sequences, about 20% being singletons. The sample comprised naive CD8+ T cells from blood, with Jurkat cell RNA spiked in. Subset reported: FACS-sorted CD8+CD4-CCR7+CD45RA+ naive T cells. These receptors originate from a human donor in good health. Some libraries in this study had Jurkat cell RNA spiked in.

This clonotype occurred many times. The CDR3 DNA is TGTGCCAGCAGCCTAAACAGGGGGCGAGACTCTGGGGCCAACGTCCTGACTTTC. The encoded protein is CASSLNRGRDSGANVLTF. The chain recombines TRBV12-3 or TRBV12-4 with TRBJ2-6; 9 positions agree with TRBD1. The CDR3 covers 18 residues. With V trimmed by 6 bases and J by 0 bases, 9 bases remained unmatched.

The chain combines TRBV2 with TRBJ1-1, with a possible D match to TRBD1 (6 bases). In germline, CDR1 is SNHLY, CDR2 FYNNEI. V lost 5 bases and J 7 bases, leaving 17 bases between the germline ends. This CDR3 region has 14 residues. CDR3 in amino acids: CASSPGTPEGEAFF. CDR3 bases: TGTGCCAGCAGTCCCGGGACACCCGAGGGTGAAGCTTTCTTT.

This clonotype came up once. This sequence may be a read error, since a much larger clone differs from it by one base. The chain has TRBV2 and TRBJ2-7; no firm D call. V lost 3 bases, J lost 2 bases, and 11 bases lay in between. Germline CDR1 reads SNHLY; CDR2 reads FYNNEI. The CDR3 totals 14 residues. The CDR3 nucleotides are TGTGCCAGCAGTGATGGTCGTCTCCCCTACGAGCAGTACTTC. It codes for CASSDGRLPYEQYF.

In this sample, this clonotype turned up a few times. The V gene is TRBV9, the J gene TRBJ1-1; weak D call: TRBD1 (6 bases). Germline CDR1 reads SGDLS; CDR2 reads YYNGEE. With 1 base removed from V and 4 bases from J, the gap between germline ends came to 8 bases. This CDR3 has 13 residues. The CDR3, as DNA: TGTGCCAGCAGCGTACAGGGGAGCACTGAAGCTTTCTTT. Protein: CASSVQGSTEAFF. The full variable domain, rest sourced from reference TRBV9 and TRBJ1-1, is DSGVTQTPKHLITATGQRVTLRCSPRSGDLSVYWYQQSLDQGLQFLIQYYNGEERAKGNILERFSAQQFPDLHSELNLSSLELGDSALYFCASSVQGSTEAFFGQGTRLTVV.

Notes on this clonotype: Since a much larger clone is just one base distant, this may be a read error. V and J are TRBV4-1 and TRBJ2-5, with a possible D match to TRBD2 (6 bases). The CDR3 consists of 16 residues. Germline V gene sequence: CDR1 MGHRA, CDR2 YSYEKL. Written as DNA, the CDR3 is TGCGCCAGCAGCCACCCGGCCGGGACTCTAGGAGAGACCCAGCACTTC. Protein product: CASSHPAGTLGETQHF.

Concerning this clonotype itself: A much larger clone differs by one base, so this may be a read error. The conserved phenylalanine or tryptophan normally closing the CDR3 is absent here, so this likely arose from a read error. The chain has TRBV24-1 and TRBJ2-1; tentative D call: TRBD2 (5 bases). Trimming cost V 5 bases and J 10 bases, with 14 bases left between them. Per germline, CDR1 KGHDR and CDR2 SFDVKD. The CDR3 loop spans 13 amino acids. CDR3 sequence (DNA): TGTGCCACCAGTGTTGGCGGACTGAGAGAGCAGTTCTCC. It codes for CATSVGGLREQFS.

This clonotype has a count of ten or more. The rearrangement links TRBV27 to TRBJ2-5; 7 bases fit TRBD2. The junction had 9 bases not matched to a gene; V was cut back by 6 bases and J by 2 bases. This CDR3 region has 15 residues. The V gene's germline CDR1 is MNHEY and CDR2 SMNVEV (reference sequence). The CDR3 is CASSRLAVTQETQYF. CDR3 bases: TGTGCCAGCAGCCGACTAGCAGTTACTCAAGAGACCCAGTACTTC.

This clonotype was found many times. The gene calls are TRBV12-3 or TRBV12-4 and TRBJ1-1; 10 nucleotides match TRBD1. The CDR3 contains 14 residues. V lost 5 bases and J lost 8; bases outside the gene matches: 8. The CDR3 DNA is TGTGCCAGCAGTGCCTGGACAGGGGGGGACGAAGCTTTCTTT. This sequence encodes CASSAWTGGDEAFF.

V and J are TRBV11-2 and TRBJ2-1, with TRBD2 matching 13 bases. Germline CDR1 is SGHAT and CDR2 is FQNNGV. CDR3 size: 15 residues. J gave up 7 bases and V 4 bases, and 4 bases lay outside the gene matches. CDR3 residues: CASSYGLAGENEQFF. The CDR3, as DNA: TGTGCCAGCAGCTATGGACTAGCGGGAGAAAATGAGCAGTTCTTC.

In its sample, this clonotype was seen a few times. The J gene is TRBJ1-4, the V gene TRBV27; D gene uncertain. V gave up 5 bases and J gave up 6 bases, with 13 bases separating them. The CDR3 sequence is 14 residues long. Germline values: CDR1 MNHEY, CDR2 SMNVEV (reference sequence). The CDR3 sequence: CASSQQMSDEKLFF. In DNA, the CDR3 is TGTGCCAGCAGTCAACAGATGTCCGATGAAAAACTGTTTTTT.

The chain couples TRBV6-5 to TRBJ1-2; maybe TRBD1 (5 bases). V was cut by 0 bases and J by 8 bases, with 10 bases left in between. The CDR3 sequence is 13 residues long. Germline V gene data show CDR1 as MNHEY and CDR2 as SVGAGI. The CDR3 spells CASSYSPREGYTF. DNA for the CDR3: TGTGCCAGCAGTTACTCTCCCAGGGAAGGCTACACCTTC.

This rearrangement joins TRBV20-1 to TRBJ2-2, with 9 bases that match TRBD2. The CDR3 contains 18 residues. Germline V gene lookup returns CDR1 DFQATT and CDR2 SNEGSKA (reference sequence). Germline trimming cut 1 base from V and 1 base from J; bases unmatched to any gene: 10. The CDR3 here is CSARVFGSSGGNTGELFF. CDR3 nucleotide sequence: TGCAGTGCTAGAGTTTTTGGTAGTAGCGGGGGGAACACCGGGGAGCTGTTTTTT.

The chain joins TRBV2 to TRBJ1-1; D is unclear. The CDR3 loop spans 11 amino acids. V was cut by 11 bases and J by 3 bases, with 10 bases left in between. Per the germline V gene, CDR1 is SNHLY and CDR2 is FYNNEI. The CDR3 region has the DNA TGTGCCGGCAACCGGGACACTGAAGCTTTCTTT. Its protein is CAGNRDTEAFF.

This clonotype was seen repeatedly, ten times or more. The chain carries TRBV5-6 and TRBJ2-5; D unresolved. The CDR3 has 13 amino acids. V was pared by 6 bases and J by 1 base, with 10 bases between. In germline, CDR1 is SGHDT, CDR2 YYEEEE. This CDR3 reads CASTQRFQETQYF. The CDR3 DNA follows: TGTGCCAGCACCCAACGGTTCCAAGAGACCCAGTACTTC.

This clonotype was found many times. The rearrangement links TRBV7-2 to TRBJ2-7, with 9 bases that match TRBD1. This CDR3 contains 16 residues. V shed 5 bases and J 2 bases; nucleotides not matched to a gene: 10. Germline V gene sequence: CDR1 SGHTA, CDR2 FQGNSA. The chain's CDR3 is CASSPSGTGRAYEQYF. The CDR3, as DNA: TGTGCCAGCAGCCCATCCGGGACAGGGAGAGCCTACGAGCAGTACTTC.

This clonotype occurred many times. This chain connects TRBV9 to TRBJ2-3; D might be TRBD2 (5 bases). CDR3 length: 12 amino acids. Germline V gene sequence: CDR1 SGDLS, CDR2 YYNGEE. V lost 6 bases and J lost 4, with 9 bases in between. CDR3 bases: TGTGCCAGCACCCCGGGGTCAGATACGCAGTATTTT. Protein sequence: CASTPGSDTQYF.

This clonotype was detected ten times or more. The V gene is TRBV27, the J gene TRBJ2-7; 8 nucleotides line up with TRBD2. The CDR3 is 15 residues long. J was trimmed by 6 bases and V by 2 bases; bases with no gene match: 9. Germline V gives CDR1 MNHEY, CDR2 SMNVEV (reference sequence). CDR3 region: CASSLAGGPEGEQYF. The CDR3 coding sequence is TGTGCCAGCAGTTTAGCGGGAGGACCGGAAGGCGAGCAGTACTTC.

This clonotype turned up a few times. The chain employs TRBV12-3 or TRBV12-4 and TRBJ2-2, with D hard to call. V was pared by 2 bases and J by 4 bases, with 5 bases between. The CDR3 runs to 13 residues. CDR3: CASSLFPTGELFF. CDR3 DNA: TGTGCCAGCAGTTTATTTCCCACCGGGGAGCTGTTTTTT.